This T cell receptor (beta chain) was observed in a study of CD8 T cells in Susac syndrome (dated by TCRdb to between 2018 and 2020). About the study as a whole: Repertoire sequencing was used to test whether CD8+ T cell activation and differentiation in Susac syndrome was antigen driven. CD8+ T cell repertoire clonality was compared between over 9 healthy donors, approximately 14 Susac syndrome patients and roughly 15 multiple sclerosis patients.

General conclusions and limits of the study: The number of individuals in the TCR sequencing and HLA analysis was acknowledged as relatively small.

RNA was extracted using the RNeasy kit, and about 0.45 to 1 microgram was reverse transcribed with random hexamers. The immunoSEQ multiplex PCR assay, covering 54 Vbeta and 13 Jbeta segments, was used to amplify TCR beta CDR3 regions. PCR amplification bias was corrected by using a synthetic template baseline for primer optimization and computational correction. From the authors' description of their analysis: Reads were assigned to V, D and J genes according to IMGT and analyzed in immunoSEQ Analyzer, with only productive sequences retained. To calculate clonality, Shannon entropy was normalized by log2 of the number of productive unique sequences and then subtracted from one. For each patient and control, public and private clones were evaluated within the 100 most prevalent clones. Susac-specific clones were defined as absent from healthy and MS cohorts, about 1,100 published viral clones and other ImmuneACCESS disease sequences. TCRdb applied fastp at Q25 and MiXCR to the public reads, then kept only in-frame beta chains. Rows are unified per CDR3 protein, each entry keeping the most common DNA and genes. For this entry, the V and J calls and clone size follow TCRdb and not the study's own pipeline. A total of about 150,000 distinct CDR3 sequences appear in this sample, 90% to 95% of them only once. Roughly 0.19% of the sample belongs to the ten largest clones.

Concerning this clonotype: What antigen it recognizes has not been identified. It has no much larger one-base neighbor in the sample; base qualities were not kept.

V drops 4 bases and J drops 4 bases, leaving 14 bases in between. The CDR3, from cysteine to phenylalanine, totals 14 residues. Solely the CDR3 DNA is kept, with 42 bases framed from the first base. CDR1 and CDR2, per the germline V gene (reference sequence), are GTSNPN and SVGIG. Peripheral blood CD8+ and CD4+ T cells from healthy donors, Susac syndrome patients and multiple sclerosis patients were profiled using high-throughput TCR beta sequencing. The multiple sclerosis controls were treatment-naive patients whose relapsing-remitting disease, either stable or active, fulfilled the revised McDonald criteria. Bulk CD8+ and CD4+ T cells were purified magnetically by negative isolation, whereas CD8+ TEMRA cells were enriched by FACS. Blood was collected in EDTA tubes and processed within 24 hours, with PBMCs isolated through density gradient centrifugation. PBMCs destined for TCR sequencing were cryopreserved in liquid nitrogen and later thawed in a 37 °C water bath. The sorted or isolated CD4+, CD8+ and CD8+ TEMRA cells reached a purity of at least 90%.

This TCR derives from a human donor with multiple sclerosis. Sequenced: CD8+ T cells from PBMCs. The V and J genes are TRBV30 and TRBJ2-1; the D gene is perhaps TRBD1, from 5 matching bases. The DNA reads as follows: TGTGCCTGGACCATGAAGGACACTTACAATGAGCAGTTCTTC. This encodes CAWTMKDTYNEQFF.